This TCR beta chain was profiled in a study of identical twins. The length of the CDR3 is 13 residues. Trimming stripped 2 bases from V and 2 bases from J, with 8 bases between. Germline V CDR1 and CDR2: DFQATT, SNEGSKA (reference sequence). TCRdb reprocessed the 5' RACE reads via MiXCR and lists one record per CDR3 protein. The table has about 520,000 distinct CDR3 sequences, roughly a fifth seen once. The same sample was also studied in work on T cells expressing NK-cell markers.

The source is a woman aged 18-29 years in good health. The genes are TRBV20-1 and TRBJ2-3; no clear D. The sample consisted of CD4+ T cells sorted from blood. The CDR3 reads CSARTPFTDTQYF. CDR3 in DNA: TGCAGTGCTAGAACCCCGTTCACAGATACGCAGTATTTT.